The TCR beta chain described here comes from a study of T cell repertoires in cytomegalovirus infection. Study-wide context: Both recently identified HLA-C-restricted and well-studied HLA-B-restricted CMV epitopes were used in the study. Public TCR beta signature analysis indicated the presence of both CMV infection and matching HLA type. General study findings and limits: It was HLA-C-restricted CMV-specific TCR beta clonotypes that dominated the response ex vivo. Frequencies of public TCR beta families were cumulated, and this identified carriers of CMV plus the relevant HLA.

There are a few counts of this clonotype. Its antigen is not identified. TCRdb re-called the reads through MiXCR, storing one row per CDR3 protein. The table includes hundreds of thousands of distinct CDR3 sequences, about 33% detected once. V was cut by 2 bases and J by 2 bases, with 12 bases left in between. The germline V gene encodes CDR1 MNHEY and CDR2 SVGEGT. The CDR3 has 15 amino acids. This chain joins TRBV6-2 or TRBV6-3 and TRBJ2-5; maybe TRBD1 (6 bases). The sample was cultured PBMCs, taken from culture after CMV antigen stimulation. The TCR originated in a human donor in good health (CMV status not recorded). Some clones in this sample may be carry-over from other donors' samples. The CDR3 protein is CASSYPTDRQETQYF. The CDR3 region has the DNA TGTGCCAGCAGTTACCCAACCGACAGGCAAGAGACCCAGTACTTC.